Listed below are T cell receptor beta chains from one sample, sequenced in a study of immune cell composition in non-small cell lung cancer. Produced via immunoSEQ multiplex PCR; TCRdb's table is partial and in-frame only. The sample consists of more than 1,500 clones, 70% of them appearing once. Sample: non-adjacent lung tissue. Receptor source: a human donor with non-small cell lung cancer. CDR3s include the opening cysteine and the closing phenylalanine or tryptophan. The order of the fields is J gene, V gene, clone size, D gene, CDR3 protein, CDR3 DNA. The D gene is left open where the match is weak. Only part of the rows carry a size: once, few, many, or a class if the clone is expanded.

>TRBJ1-2|TRBV19|NA|TRBD1
CASSPGQGRGNYGYTF
TGTGCCAGTAGTCCGGGACAGGGGAGAGGTAACTATGGCTACACCTTC
>TRBJ2-5|TRBV4-2|NA|NA
CASSQGSGVRETQYF
TGTGCCAGCAGCCAAGGGTCAGGGGTGAGGGAGACCCAGTACTTC
>TRBJ2-7|TRBV4-2|NA|TRBD1
CASSLVFGQGTYEQYF
TGTGCCAGCAGCTTAGTATTTGGACAGGGGACGTACGAGCAGTACTTC
>TRBJ1-1|TRBV6-4|few|TRBD1
CASRRTGNTEAFF
TGTGCCAGCAGACGGACAGGGAACACTGAAGCTTTCTTT
>TRBJ2-3|TRBV5-4|NA|TRBD2
CASQTSGGGTQYF
TGTGCCTCCCAGACTAGCGGGGGTGGTACGCAGTATTTT
>TRBJ1-2|TRBV6-5|NA|TRBD1
CASRRTIQGDYGYTF
TGTGCCAGCAGACGAACTATTCAGGGGGACTATGGCTACACCTTC
>TRBJ2-6|TRBV7-7|NA|NA
CASSKAIQSRANVLTF
TGTGCCAGCAGCAAAGCGATACAAAGTCGGGCCAACGTCCTGACTTTC
>TRBJ1-2|TRBV19|NA|NA
CASTDRLDNYGYTF
TGTGCCAGTACGGACAGACTTGATAACTATGGCTACACCTTC
>TRBJ1-6|TRBV2|once|TRBD1
CASRPQGDNSPLHF
TGTGCCAGCCGACCCCAGGGGGATAATTCACCCCTCCACTTT
>TRBJ2-1|TRBV11-2|NA|TRBD2
CASSTGTSGSYNEQFF
TGTGCCAGCAGCACGGGGACTAGCGGATCCTACAATGAGCAGTTCTTC
>TRBJ2-7|TRBV6-1|once|TRBD2
CASSEPRGGAYEQYF
TGTGCCAGCAGCGAACCACGGGGGGGCGCCTACGAGCAGTACTTC
>TRBJ1-3|TRBV2|NA|NA
CASMRWYGNTIYF
TGTGCCAGCATGCGGTGGTATGGAAACACCATATATTTT
>TRBJ1-4|TRBV10-3|NA|NA
CAISEGKERDEKLFF
TGTGCCATCAGTGAAGGGAAGGAGAGGGATGAAAAACTGTTTTTT
>TRBJ1-5|TRBV6-1|few|TRBD1
CASSGTTGGRNQPQHF
TGTGCCAGCAGTGGAACTACAGGGGGACGAAATCAGCCCCAGCATTTT
>TRBJ1-2|TRBV29-1|few|TRBD1
CSVHRGGGYTF
TGCAGCGTTCACAGGGGCGGCGGCTACACCTTC
>TRBJ1-5|TRBV30|NA|NA
CAWNAGDLQPQHF
TGTGCCTGGAATGCAGGGGACCTCCAGCCCCAGCATTTT
>TRBJ2-2|TRBV9|NA|TRBD1
CASSATGTGNTGELFF
TGTGCCAGCAGCGCAACCGGGACAGGGAACACCGGGGAGCTGTTTTTT